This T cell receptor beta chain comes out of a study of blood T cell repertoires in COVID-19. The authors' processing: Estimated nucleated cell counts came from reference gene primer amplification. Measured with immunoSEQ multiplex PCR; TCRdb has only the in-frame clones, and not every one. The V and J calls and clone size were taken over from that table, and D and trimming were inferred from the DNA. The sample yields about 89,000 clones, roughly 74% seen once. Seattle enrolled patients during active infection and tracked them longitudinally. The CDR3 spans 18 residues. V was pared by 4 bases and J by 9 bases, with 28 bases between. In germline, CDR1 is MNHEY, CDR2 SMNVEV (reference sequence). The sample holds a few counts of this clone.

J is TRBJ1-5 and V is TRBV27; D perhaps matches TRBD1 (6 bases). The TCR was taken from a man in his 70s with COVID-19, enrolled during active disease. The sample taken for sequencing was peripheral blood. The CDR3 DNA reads TGTGCCAGCAGTTCCAGACCCCTACTGACAGGCTCAATCTTGCCCCAGCATTTT. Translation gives CASSSRPLLTGSILPQHF.